This T cell receptor (beta chain) was documented in a study of cytomegalovirus exposure and HLA in healthy donors. Findings and limits, study-wide: Information on immune exposure was restricted to one variable (CMV serostatus). It was reported that the classifier diagnosed cytomegalovirus status with high specificity and sensitivity in both the original and validation cohorts. The authors listed about 170 TCR beta chains as cytomegalovirus-associated. Sequencing depth across donors, presence/absence analyses assumed, was roughly uniform.

A multiplex PCR was run with 60 Vbeta primers and 13 Jbeta primers. Profiled with immunoSEQ multiplex PCR; TCRdb holds only in-frame clones, not every one. The table shows around 150,000 clones, with 70% to 85% occurring only once. Of note for this clone: What it binds is unknown.

The origin of this receptor is a man aged 40-49 years in good health and CMV-seronegative. Sequencing was done on a sample of PBMCs.

CDR3 residues: CASSYSGTFPYEQYF. In DNA form, the CDR3 reads TGTGCCAGCAGTTACTCCGGGACATTCCCCTACGAGCAGTACTTC. This sequence joins TRBV6-5 and TRBJ2-7; D might be TRBD1 (6 bases). Trimming took off 0 bases at V and 2 bases at J, with 11 bases between the two ends. This CDR3 comprises 15 residues. CDR1 and CDR2 from the germline V gene are MNHEY and SVGAGI.